Given below is one T cell receptor (beta chain) in context. This clone was observed a few times. It lacks a known antigen. Base qualities are missing; no much larger clone stands one base away. The same CDR3 is also encoded by other DNA sequences in this sample. For sequencing of the TCRbeta CDR3 region, genomic DNA was extracted from the sorted cells. The immunoSEQ Assay was used to sequence the TCRbeta CDR3 regions. Sourced from immuneACCESS, this table was stored by TCRdb with only in-frame sequences that have V and J called. A share of the clones is absent; for the studies checked, an unresolved V gene accounts for under half, and the remainder has no known explanation. The sample data list about 40,000 clones, and approximately 88% of these were observed just once. The ten largest account for around 23% of the sample. Patients with a history of autoimmune disease or receiving systemic immunosuppression were excluded from the trial. Peripheral blood for TCR sequencing was collected from all dose cohorts at baseline, on cycle 4 day 1, and on cycle 7 day 1. Samples were obtained from an open-label, multicenter, first-in-human phase I dose-escalation trial of ivuxolimab. Adults with locally advanced or metastatic melanoma, renal cell carcinoma, hepatocellular carcinoma or head and neck squamous cell carcinoma were enrolled in the trial. Before TCR sequencing, CD4+ and CD8+ T cells were separately sorted from peripheral blood.

The data are from a study of OX40 agonist ivuxolimab in advanced cancers. Background for the entire study: Ivuxolimab was an agonistic, fully human IgG2 monoclonal antibody directed against OX40 (CD134), a costimulatory receptor. Intravenous ivuxolimab was administered to patients every 2 weeks at six dose levels: 0.01, 0.1, 0.3, 1.5, 3 and 10 mg/kg. Of the approximately 54 dose-escalation patients, hepatocellular carcinoma was present in about 20, melanoma in roughly 15, renal cell carcinoma in 9 and head and neck cancer in 9. The dose-escalation cohort was almost 85% male with a mean age of approximately 59 years, ranging from roughly 20 to 80. Patients were allowed to have had prior anti-PD-1, anti-PD-L1 or anti-CTLA-4 therapy, and around 41% of the dose-escalation patients had previously received checkpoint inhibitors. Partial responses occurred in three dose-escalation patients, of whom one had hepatocellular carcinoma and two had cutaneous melanoma. The purpose of peripheral TCRbeta sequencing was to test whether ivuxolimab changed TCR sequence diversity and led to clonal T-cell expansion. The paper covers the monotherapy dose-escalation part of the phase I ivuxolimab trial, which included N ≈ 50 patients. General findings and caveats noted by the study authors: Partial responders in the 0.1-3.0 mg/kg groups had among the lowest normalized peripheral clonal expansion, especially among CD8+ T cells. Antigen specificity was not determined for the clonally expanded peripheral T cells. After ivuxolimab, CD8+ T cells had more expanded clones than CD4+ T cells on average. At doses from 0.1 to 3.0 mg/kg, clonal expansion was seen in both CD4+ and CD8+ blood T cells between baseline and week 6. Low levels of normalized T-cell clonal expansion were also shown by some nonresponding patients.

V ends up 2 bases short and J 4 bases short, with an unmatched junction base count of 6. There are 15 amino acids in the CDR3, from cysteine to phenylalanine inclusive. Of the read, only the CDR3 DNA is kept; its 45 bases are in frame from base 1. In the germline V gene, CDR1 corresponds to MGHRA and CDR2 to YSYEKL. The chain is made from TRBV4-1 and TRBJ2-7, with 9 bases aligning to TRBD2. The sequence was obtained from an adult with an advanced solid tumor such as melanoma, head and neck, liver or kidney cancer. Here the sequenced sample was CD4+ or CD8+ T cells sorted from blood, taken in a trial of the OX40 agonist ivuxolimab. Here the CDR3 is given as CASSQRLAGMYEQYF. In nucleotides, the sequence is TGCGCCAGCAGCCAAAGGCTAGCGGGGATGTACGAGCAGTACTTC.